The clone carrying this T cell receptor beta chain was observed a single time. Antigen unknown. The data were taken from a study of T cell responses to AZD1222 COVID-19 vaccine. Study results and limitations: The repertoires were collected only after the peak T cell response. Females made up more of the donors, who were largely white British, and clonal diversity may have come out too low.

Repertoires were generated with immunoSEQ multiplex PCR, while TCRdb's copy carries only in-frame clones and drops some. The table lists roughly 93,000 clones, roughly 90% of them singletons, with less than 3.5% in the top ten. Germline V lookup: CDR1 MNHEY, CDR2 SVGAGI. The CDR3 length is 15 residues. Unmatched junction bases numbered 9, after V lost 5 bases and J lost 3 bases. Sample: peripheral blood, taken on day 0 of MenACWY control vaccination. The J gene is TRBJ1-1, the V gene TRBV6-5, with 7 nucleotides matching TRBD1. This receptor was obtained from an adult in good health. The CDR3 loop reads CASSRRQGGDTEAFF. DNA of the CDR3: TGTGCCAGCAGTAGACGACAGGGAGGAGACACTGAAGCTTTCTTT.